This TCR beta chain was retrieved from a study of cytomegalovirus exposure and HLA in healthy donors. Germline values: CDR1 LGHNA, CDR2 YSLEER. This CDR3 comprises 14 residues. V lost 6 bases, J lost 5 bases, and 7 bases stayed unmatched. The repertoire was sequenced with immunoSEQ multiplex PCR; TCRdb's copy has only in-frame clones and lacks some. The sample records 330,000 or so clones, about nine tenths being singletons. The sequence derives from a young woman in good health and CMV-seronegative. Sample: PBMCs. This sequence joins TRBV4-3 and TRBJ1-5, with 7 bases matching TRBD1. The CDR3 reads CASSDDRVHQPQHF. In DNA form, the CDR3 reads TGCGCCAGCAGTGACGACAGGGTGCATCAGCCCCAGCATTTT.